One sample yielded the 20 T cell receptor beta chains listed below, sequenced in a study of blood T cells in healthy people across ages. A second PCR, run for 7 to 11 cycles, used a sample-barcoded 5' primer plus a J-beta primer mix. TCRdb analysed the 5' RACE reads with MiXCR anew, one entry per CDR3 protein. The table has approximately 1.5 million distinct CDR3 sequences, approximately 43% seen once; the top ten hold over 3.5%. Sequencing used blood. All receptors derive from a young woman in good health.

This clonotype was observed a handful of times. V gene TRBV30 combines with J gene TRBJ2-7; D remains ambiguous. This CDR3 is 12 amino acids long. The germline V gene encodes CDR1 GTSNPN and CDR2 SVGIG (reference sequence). V shed 4 bases and J shed 7 bases, with 14 bases lying between them. Here the CDR3 DNA reads TGTGCCTGGAAAGGAGCCCTCGGGGAGCAGTACTTC. This codes for CAWKGALGEQYF.

This clonotype turned up a few times. The chain combines TRBV29-1 with TRBJ1-2; 9 bases map to TRBD1. The germline gives CDR1 SQVTM, CDR2 ANQGSEA. With V trimmed by 3 bases and J by 4 bases, 9 bases remained unmatched. This CDR3 is 15 amino acids long. As DNA, the CDR3 is TGCAGCGTTGAGGACAGGGGCGTTATTTCCTATGGCTACACCTTC. Its protein product is CSVEDRGVISYGYTF.

This clonotype was detected only a few times. The CDR3 sequence: CASSLEIGSQETQYF. DNA of the CDR3: TGTGCCAGCAGCTTAGAGATAGGGTCACAAGAGACCCAGTACTTC. The rearrangement uses TRBV11-2 and TRBJ2-5, with D hard to call. The CDR3 extends over 15 amino acids. In germline, CDR1 is SGHAT, CDR2 FQNNGV. V was cut by 0 bases and J by 2 bases, with 10 bases left in between.

The gene calls are TRBV7-3 and TRBJ2-1; 12 bases align to TRBD2. Judging by the DNA end, TRBJ2-7 fits better; the J call may be wrong. This CDR3 contains 16 residues. The germline gives CDR1 SGHTA, CDR2 FQGTGA. In DNA, the CDR3 is TGTGCCAGCAGCCCACTAGCGGGAGGTTTCTACAATGAGCAGTACTTC. It encodes CASSPLAGGFYNEQYF.

In its sample, this clonotype was seen a few times. The V and J genes are TRBV20-1 and TRBJ2-1; no firm D call. Trimming shortened V by 6 bases and J by 2 bases, and 8 bases separated the two germline ends. The CDR3 covers 12 residues. From germline, CDR1 is DFQATT and CDR2 SNEGSKA (reference sequence). Here the CDR3 DNA reads TGCAGTGCCTTTAACCCCTACAATGAGCAGTTCTTC. Protein sequence: CSAFNPYNEQFF.

The rearrangement links TRBV4-1 to TRBJ1-1; perhaps TRBD1 as D (6 bases). This CDR3 is 15 amino acids long. Germline V CDR1 and CDR2: MGHRA, YSYEKL. Trimming removed 2 bases at V and 10 bases at J, with 20 bases between. The CDR3 spells CASSQHTAGTLGAFF. CDR3 nucleotide sequence: TGCGCCAGCAGCCAACATACGGCCGGGACACTTGGAGCTTTCTTT.

This clonotype turned up a few times. The chain links TRBV20-1 to TRBJ1-2; 8 bases agree with TRBD1. Losses at the gene ends were 5 bases for V and 3 bases for J; bases not matched to a gene: 2. This CDR3 is built from 12 residues. Per the germline V gene, CDR1 is DFQATT and CDR2 is SNEGSKA (reference sequence). The CDR3 DNA is TGCAGTGCTCCGACAGGGGACTATGGCTACACCTTC. This translates into CSAPTGDYGYTF.

This chain uses TRBV9 with TRBJ2-3, with D possibly being TRBD1 (6 bases). V lost 0 bases and J 3 bases, leaving 20 bases between the germline ends. This CDR3 has 18 amino acids. Germline V gives CDR1 SGDLS, CDR2 YYNGEE. DNA for the CDR3: TGTGCCAGCAGCGTAGAGGGATTAGGGGGTTTTAGTACAGATACGCAGTATTTT. Amino acids: CASSVEGLGGFSTDTQYF.

The chain employs TRBV20-1 and TRBJ2-1, with D possibly being TRBD1 or TRBD2 (5 bases each). Looked up from germline, CDR1 is DFQATT and CDR2 is SNEGSKA (reference sequence). V shed 2 bases and J shed 0 bases, with 20 bases lying between them. The CDR3 sequence is 18 residues long. The CDR3 DNA sequence: TGCAGTGCTAGACCGGGACCAGCGGCCCGAAGCTCCTACAATGAGCAGTTCTTC. Translated: CSARPGPAARSSYNEQFF.

The gene calls are TRBV27 and TRBJ1-2; weak D call: TRBD1 (5 bases). The germline V gene encodes CDR1 MNHEY and CDR2 SMNVEV (reference sequence). The CDR3 consists of 13 residues. CDR3 nucleotides: TGTGCTGGCGGTGGGGGAACCTTCTATGGCTACACCTTC. This translates into CAGGGGTFYGYTF.

This sequence joins TRBV20-1 and TRBJ2-3, with TRBD2 identical over 10 bases. Germline CDR1 DFQATT, CDR2 SNEGSKA (reference sequence). Trimming removed 6 bases from V and 4 bases from J; junction bases left unmatched: 4. The CDR3 runs 13 residues. Here the CDR3 DNA reads TGCAGTGCCCCTAGCGGGAGACCAGATACGCAGTATTTT. Protein product: CSAPSGRPDTQYF.

The chain is built from TRBV5-1 and TRBJ2-3, with D maybe TRBD1 (5 bases). CDR3 length: 16 amino acids. Trimming pared 3 bases from V and 1 base from J, leaving 15 bases between. Germline CDR1 SGHRS, CDR2 YFSETQ. The CDR3 region is CASSSGWGMGTDTQYF. CDR3 sequence (DNA): TGCGCCAGCAGCTCCGGTTGGGGCATGGGCACAGATACGCAGTATTTT. The variable domain in full, with the rest retrieved from reference TRBV5-1 and TRBJ2-3, is KAGVTQTPRYLIKTRGQQVTLSCSPISGHRSVSWYQQTPGQGLQFLFEYFSETQRNKGNFPGRFSGRQFSNSRSEMNVSTLELGDSALYLCASSSGWGMGTDTQYFGPGTRLTVL.

V is TRBV20-1 and J is TRBJ1-5, with 9 bases identical to TRBD1. Per the germline V gene, CDR1 is DFQATT and CDR2 is SNEGSKA (reference sequence). CDR3 length equals 14 residues. J was trimmed by 6 bases and V by 6 bases; bases with no gene match: 9. The CDR3 sequence is CSATTGGGFQPQHF. The CDR3 nucleotides read TGCAGTGCCACGACAGGGGGAGGTTTTCAGCCCCAGCATTTT.

The rearrangement links TRBV20-1 to TRBJ2-1; D is perhaps TRBD1 (5 bases). The CDR3 is made up of 15 amino acids. Germline values: CDR1 DFQATT, CDR2 SNEGSKA (reference sequence). Trimming shortened V by 2 bases and J by 2 bases, and 13 bases separated the two germline ends. CDR3 loop: CSARPRTLTYNEQFF. The CDR3 bases are TGCAGTGCTAGACCGAGGACACTAACCTACAATGAGCAGTTCTTC.

This sequence joins TRBV7-2 and TRBJ2-1; 8 bases align to TRBD2. The V and J ends lost 1 base and 9 bases, in that order; junction bases with no gene match: 11. CDR1 and CDR2 from the germline V gene are SGHTA and FQGNSA. The CDR3 consists of 16 residues. CDR3 nucleotides: TGTGCCAGCAGCTTAGGGGGTAATGCGGGGGGAGGTGAGCAGTTCTTC. Amino acids: CASSLGGNAGGGEQFF.

V and J are TRBV7-9 and TRBJ1-4; D is unresolved. The CDR3 has 14 residues. Looked up from germline, CDR1 is SEHNR and CDR2 is FQNEAQ (reference sequence). V gave up 3 bases and J gave up 4 bases, with 9 bases separating them. The CDR3 loop is CASSLKTSNEKLFF. For the CDR3, the DNA is TGTGCCAGCAGCTTGAAAACTAGTAATGAAAAACTGTTTTTT.

This clonotype turned up a few times. The J gene is TRBJ1-5, the V gene TRBV30; TRBD1 is a possible D gene (5 bases). This CDR3 spans 14 amino acids. CDR1 is GTSNPN, CDR2 SVGIG, per germline (reference sequence). Trimming removed 3 bases from V and 3 bases from J, with 12 bases in between. CDR3 DNA sequence: TGTGCCTGGAGCGAGGGACTGCTCAATCAGCCCCAGCATTTT. This codes for CAWSEGLLNQPQHF.

This clonotype was detected a few times. Mismatch with germline at one junction end may stem from a read error. The CDR3, as DNA: TGTGCCAGCAGTTACCAGGGAGTCACTGGAGCTTTCTTT. It codes for CASSYQGVTGAFF. The chain is built from TRBV6-5 and TRBJ1-1; maybe TRBD1 (5 bases). Germline V gene data show CDR1 as MNHEY and CDR2 as SVGAGI. The CDR3 is 13 amino acids.

V usage is TRBV7-2 and J usage is TRBJ2-7; 8 bases align to TRBD2. Germline CDR1 SGHTA, CDR2 FQGNSA. The ends lost 4 bases at V and 9 bases at J; junction bases unmatched: 11. The CDR3 totals 14 residues. The CDR3 loop is CASSSSGRELGQYF. The DNA of the CDR3 is TGTGCCAGCAGCTCCAGCGGGAGAGAGCTGGGGCAGTACTTC.

This clonotype turned up a few times. The chain combines TRBV5-1 with TRBJ2-7, with 7 bases aligning to TRBD2. With V trimmed by 2 bases and J by 3 bases, 8 bases remained unmatched. CDR1 and CDR2 from the germline V gene are SGHRS and YFSETQ. This CDR3 comprises 15 residues. In DNA, the CDR3 is TGCGCCAGCAGCTTCTTAGGGGAGGGTAACTACGAGCAGTACTTC. Encoded protein: CASSFLGEGNYEQYF.